This TCR beta chain was recovered during a study of human T cells and chemical hapten exposure. TCRdb ran MiXCR on the RACE reads and lists one entry per CDR3 protein. The data hold more than 85,000 distinct CDR3 sequences, with 9.2% observed a single time. Time point denoted: patch test 2, 6 weeks after DPC sensitization. Treatment noted: therapeutic diphenylcyclopropenone sensitization with weekly scalp DPC. Study-level results: The number of TCRs above 1 in 1000 frequency did not change after DPC sensitization.

V lost 0 bases and J lost 6, with 8 bases in between. The CDR3 totals 14 residues. Germline V gene lookup returns CDR1 MNHEY and CDR2 SMNVEV (reference sequence). Concerning this clonotype itself: The antigen is unknown.

The genes are TRBV27 and TRBJ1-4; no clear D gene. This TCR came from a woman in her thirties or forties with alopecia areata. Some clones in this sample may be carry-over from other donors' samples. This specimen was whole blood, taken in connection with sensitization to the hapten diphenylcyclopropenone (DPC). The CDR3 spells CASSLSPLYEKLFF. CDR3 nucleotide sequence: TGTGCCAGCAGTTTATCCCCACTTTATGAAAAACTGTTTTTT.